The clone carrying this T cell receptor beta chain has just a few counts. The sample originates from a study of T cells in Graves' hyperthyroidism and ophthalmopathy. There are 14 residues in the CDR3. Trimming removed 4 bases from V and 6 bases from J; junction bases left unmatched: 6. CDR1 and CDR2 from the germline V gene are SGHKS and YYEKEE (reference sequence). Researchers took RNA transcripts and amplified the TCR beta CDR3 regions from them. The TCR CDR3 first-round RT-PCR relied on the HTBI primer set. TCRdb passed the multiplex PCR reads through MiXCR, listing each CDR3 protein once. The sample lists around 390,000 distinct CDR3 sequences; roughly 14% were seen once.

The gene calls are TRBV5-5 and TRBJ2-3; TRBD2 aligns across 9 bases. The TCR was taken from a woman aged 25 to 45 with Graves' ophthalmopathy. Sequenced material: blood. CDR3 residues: CASSEGLAYDTQYF. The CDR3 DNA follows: TGTGCCAGCAGCGAGGGACTAGCATATGATACGCAGTATTTT.